The next 30 T cell receptor beta chains were all read from a single sample in a study of control samples from healthy donors and cancer patients. Sequenced by immunoSEQ multiplex PCR; TCRdb stores in-frame clones only, minus some. Counted here are approximately 13,000 clones, roughly 93% occurring once; the ten biggest clones make up over 13%. Source material: PBMCs. The receptors here all came from a man aged 80 or over with lung cancer.

This clone was recorded once. This sample includes further DNA sequences coding for the same CDR3. The chain employs TRBV5-6 and TRBJ2-2; 11 bases agree with TRBD2. Germline V CDR1 and CDR2: SGHDT, YYEEEE. V was clipped by 0 bases and J by 7 bases; unmatched bases: 8. The length of the CDR3 is 17 residues. The DNA for the CDR3 is TGTGCCAGCAGCTTGGTTACTAGCGGGGGTTTCGGCGGGGAGCTGTTTTTT. This sequence encodes CASSLVTSGGFGGELFF. Full variable domain (remainder filled in from reference TRBV5-6 and TRBJ2-2): DAGVTQSPTHLIKTRGQQVTLRCSPKSGHDTVSWYQQALGQGPQFIFQYYEEEERQRGNFPDRFSGHQFPNYSSELNVNALLLGDSALYLCASSLVTSGGFGGELFFGEGSRLTVL.

The V and J genes are TRBV3-1 (or the pseudogene TRBV3-2) and TRBJ1-1; 9 nucleotides align to TRBD1. The CDR3 contains 14 residues. Trimming at V came to 1 base and at J to 8 bases, leaving 5 bases not matched to a gene. The germline V gene encodes CDR1 LGHDT and CDR2 YNNKEL (reference sequence). CDR3 sequence reads: CASSQGPGTGEAFF. DNA for the CDR3: TGTGCCAGCAGCCAAGGTCCCGGGACAGGGGAAGCTTTCTTT.

The V call is TRBV5-5, the J call TRBJ2-3; 9 bases fit TRBD2. The CDR3 extends over 20 amino acids. Trimming removed 1 base from V and 0 bases from J; junction bases left unmatched: 15. Germline V CDR1 and CDR2: SGHKS, YYEKEE (reference sequence). CDR3 protein: CASSLSSLAGTLSSTDTQYF. The DNA for the CDR3 is TGTGCCAGCAGCTTGTCGAGTCTAGCGGGGACTCTCTCTAGCACAGATACGCAGTATTTT.

By share, this clone ranks as large. The chain employs TRBV19 and TRBJ1-5, with 7 bases matching TRBD1. CDR1 and CDR2 (germline): LNHDA, SQIVND (reference sequence). The CDR3 is 15 residues long. With V trimmed by 5 bases and J by 5 bases, 9 bases remained unmatched. CDR3 loop: CASSPDADRDQPQHF. CDR3 bases: TGTGCCAGTAGTCCCGACGCCGACAGGGATCAGCCCCAGCATTTT.

The V and J genes are TRBV28 and TRBJ1-4; 8 bases fit TRBD1. After removal of 10 bases from V and 8 bases from J, the junction contained 9 bases not matched to a gene. CDR1 is MDHEN and CDR2 is SYDVKM in the germline V gene. The CDR3 is 13 residues long. The CDR3 loop reads CATRQGNGEKLFF. The CDR3 DNA reads TGTGCCACCCGACAGGGGAACGGCGAAAAACTGTTTTTT.

The rearrangement uses TRBV4-1 and TRBJ2-1; 14 nucleotides align to TRBD2. Germline assignment: CDR1 MGHRA and CDR2 YSYEKL. Trimming took 0 bases from V and 4 from J; bases not matched to a gene: 5. The CDR3 has 18 amino acids. The CDR3 spells CASSQDRTSGGQYNEQFF. In DNA, the CDR3 is TGCGCCAGCAGCCAAGATCGGACTAGCGGGGGGCAGTACAATGAGCAGTTCTTC.

In the case of this clone: Its ends do not fully match the called genes, so a read error is possible. The chain joins TRBV7-2 to TRBJ1-1; TRBD1 agrees at 10 bases. This CDR3 is built from 13 residues. Germline-derived CDR1 and CDR2 are SGHTA and FQGNSA. The CDR3 here is CASSLAWGQGFSF. CDR3 bases: TGTGCCAGCAGCTTAGCGTGGGGACAGGGGTTCTCCTTT. Based on the CDR3 plus reference TRBV7-2 and TRBJ1-1, the full variable domain is GAGVSQSPSNKVTEKGKDVELRCDPISGHTALYWYRQSLGQGLEFLIYFQGNSAPDKSGLPSDRFSAERTGGSVSTLTIQRTQQEDSAVYLCASSLAWGQGFSFGQGTRLTVV.

This chain connects TRBV7-2 to TRBJ2-7; 7 positions match TRBD1. Losses at the gene ends were 6 bases for V and 2 bases for J; bases not matched to a gene: 7. Germline CDR1 and CDR2: SGHTA and FQGNSA. This CDR3 region has 14 residues. CDR3 sequence (DNA): TGTGCCAGCAGTTCTGACAGGGCCCCCTACGAGCAGTACTTC. It specifies CASSSDRAPYEQYF.

This clone came up once. The J gene is TRBJ2-7, the V gene TRBV27; 10 positions agree with TRBD1. The CDR3 contains 14 residues. V shed 2 bases and J 2 bases; nucleotides not matched to a gene: 0. CDR1 and CDR2 (germline): MNHEY, SMNVEV (reference sequence). The CDR3 loop reads CASSLDRGPYEQYF. CDR3 in DNA: TGTGCCAGCAGTTTAGACAGGGGGCCCTACGAGCAGTACTTC.

The chain couples TRBV11-2 to TRBJ2-1; no clear D gene. The V gene lost 4 bases and the J gene lost 7 bases, with 11 bases spanning the gap. CDR1 and CDR2 from the germline V gene are SGHAT and FQNNGV. This CDR3 is 13 amino acids long. The CDR3 bases are TGTGCCAGCAGCTCGCGTGTTTTAAATGAGCAGTTCTTC. Its protein product is CASSSRVLNEQFF.

V gene TRBV5-3 combines with J gene TRBJ2-3, with TRBD1 identical over 7 bases. TRBV5-3 is noted as an ORF with a role that remains uncertain. The CDR3 extends over 14 amino acids. Trimming cost V 2 bases and J 4 bases; bases outside gene matches: 4. In DNA, the CDR3 is TGTGCCAGAAGCTTTCAGCAGGGGGCAGATACGCAGTATTTT. It specifies CARSFQQGADTQYF.

The chain carries TRBV27 and TRBJ1-2, with D unclear. The CDR3 is 15 amino acids. Deletions cut 5 bases from V and 1 base from J, with 14 bases between. The V gene's germline CDR1 is MNHEY and CDR2 SMNVEV (reference sequence). Here the CDR3 DNA reads TGTGCCAGCAGTCTAAAGGAGTCGGGTAACTATGGCTACACCTTC. Amino acid sequence: CASSLKESGNYGYTF.

The rearrangement joins TRBV7-8 to TRBJ1-2; 10 nucleotides align to TRBD1. In germline, CDR1 is SGHVS, CDR2 FQNEAQ. V lost 2 bases and J lost 4; bases outside the gene matches: 10. The length of the CDR3 is 17 residues. CDR3 protein: CASSLSDPGQGIYGYTF. CDR3 nucleotides: TGTGCCAGCAGCTTATCAGACCCGGGACAGGGGATCTATGGCTACACCTTC.

This chain links TRBV6-2 or TRBV6-3 with TRBJ1-1; 9 positions agree with TRBD1. The CDR3 extends over 15 amino acids. The V gene end was trimmed by 2 bases and the J gene end by 11 bases; junction bases not matched to a gene: 12. The V gene's germline CDR1 is MNHEY and CDR2 SVGEGT. The CDR3 spells CASSYRMTGGLDAFF. In DNA form, the CDR3 reads TGTGCCAGCAGTTACCGCATGACAGGGGGGCTAGATGCTTTCTTT.

This rearrangement joins TRBV11-3 to TRBJ1-6, with D unclear. The ends were cut back, 0 bases at V and 0 bases at J, with 12 bases in the middle. The CDR3 loop spans 18 amino acids. Germline CDR1 reads SGHNT; CDR2 reads YENEEA. The chain's CDR3 is CASSLDQSGSSYNSPLHF. The CDR3 DNA reads as TGTGCCAGCAGCTTAGATCAGTCCGGGAGCTCCTATAATTCACCCCTCCACTTT.

CDR3 coding DNA: TGCGCCAGCAGCCAAGACGCAGGGGGAACTGAAGCTTTCTTT. It codes for CASSQDAGGTEAFF. The chain has TRBV4-3 and TRBJ1-1; 7 bases match TRBD1. The V gene end was trimmed by 0 bases and the J gene end by 5 bases; junction bases not matched to a gene: 3. Germline V gives CDR1 LGHNA, CDR2 YSLEER. The CDR3 sequence is 14 residues long.

The chain combines TRBV27 with TRBJ2-3; tentatively, D is TRBD2 (6 bases). CDR1 is MNHEY and CDR2 is SMNVEV in the germline V gene (reference sequence). This CDR3 is 13 amino acids long. The V end lost 6 bases, the J end lost 4 bases, and 11 bases lay between the germline ends. The DNA of the CDR3 is TGTGCCAGCAGCGGGACTCTGGCAGATACGCAGTATTTT. It is translated as CASSGTLADTQYF.

The chain joins TRBV7-3 to TRBJ2-6; TRBD2 matches 7 bases. CDR1 and CDR2 from the germline V gene are SGHTA and FQGTGA. V was clipped by 5 bases and J by 4 bases; unmatched bases: 14. The CDR3 is made up of 18 amino acids. DNA for the CDR3: TGTGCCAGCAGCCCCGGAGCGGGCGGGAGTTCCGGGGCCAACGTCCTGACTTTC. It yields the protein CASSPGAGGSSGANVLTF.

This clone appeared a single time. The chain links TRBV11-2 to TRBJ1-1; D may be TRBD1 (5 bases). V was trimmed by 2 bases and J by 4 bases, leaving 26 bases between them. Germline V lookup: CDR1 SGHAT, CDR2 FQNNGV. CDR3 length: 19 amino acids. The CDR3 region is CASSLNILSLRDGSTEAFF. In DNA form, the CDR3 reads TGTGCCAGCAGCTTAAATATTTTGTCTCTCAGGGACGGGAGCACTGAAGCTTTCTTT.

The chain has TRBV6-5 and TRBJ2-7; D might be TRBD1 or TRBD2, each matching 5 bases. The ends were cut back, 5 bases at V and 2 bases at J, with 16 bases in the middle. Per germline, CDR1 MNHEY and CDR2 SVGAGI. The CDR3 totals 15 residues. The CDR3 reads CASSPGAEPAYEQYF. For the CDR3, the DNA is TGTGCCAGCAGTCCCGGGGCAGAGCCGGCCTACGAGCAGTACTTC.

This sequence joins TRBV5-6 and TRBJ1-2; the match to TRBD1 covers 8 bases. J lost 4 bases, V lost 2 bases, and 4 bases had no gene match. The CDR3 length is 14 residues. Per germline, CDR1 SGHDT and CDR2 YYEEEE. CDR3 bases: TGTGCCAGCAGCTTTTCTACAGGGGGCTATGGCTACACCTTC. Its translation: CASSFSTGGYGYTF.

This chain links TRBV5-1 with TRBJ2-1; either TRBD1 or TRBD2 may fit D (5 bases each). Trimming shortened V by 3 bases and J by 5 bases, and 12 bases separated the two germline ends. The CDR3 has 14 amino acids. From germline, CDR1 is SGHRS and CDR2 YFSETQ. CDR3 in DNA: TGCGCCAGCAGCTCCCTGGGGGTCAACAATGAGCAGTTCTTC. Translating it yields CASSSLGVNNEQFF. The full variable domain, its missing parts supplied by reference TRBV5-1 and TRBJ2-1, is KAGVTQTPRYLIKTRGQQVTLSCSPISGHRSVSWYQQTPGQGLQFLFEYFSETQRNKGNFPGRFSGRQFSNSRSEMNVSTLELGDSALYLCASSSLGVNNEQFFGPGTRLTVL.

This rearrangement joins TRBV4-1 to TRBJ2-2, with D unclear. The germline V gene has CDR1 MGHRA and CDR2 YSYEKL. Trimming left V 3 bases short and J 3 bases short, with 11 bases between. The CDR3 length is 15 residues. The CDR3 nucleotides are TGCGCCAGCAGCCACCCCGGGTCTGACACCGGGGAGCTGTTTTTT. Translated: CASSHPGSDTGELFF.

The rearrangement links TRBV12-3 or TRBV12-4 to TRBJ2-3; D gene uncertain. Trimming removed 4 bases from V and 1 base from J, with 3 bases in between. The CDR3 runs to 12 residues. The DNA for the CDR3 is TGTGCCAGCAGTTGGGGCACAGATACGCAGTATTTT. Amino acid sequence: CASSWGTDTQYF.

The chain links TRBV3-1 (or the pseudogene TRBV3-2) to TRBJ2-2, with a weak D call TRBD1 (5 bases). Germline-derived CDR1 and CDR2 are LGHDT and YNNKEL (reference sequence). There are 14 residues in the CDR3. The V end was cut by 1 base, the J end by 6 bases, with 9 bases between. The CDR3 here is CASSQGEGAGELFF. CDR3 sequence (DNA): TGTGCCAGCAGCCAAGGCGAAGGGGCCGGGGAGCTGTTTTTT.

This rearrangement joins TRBV5-4 to TRBJ2-1; 12 nucleotides line up with TRBD2. Germline-derived CDR1 and CDR2 are SGHNT and YYREEE (reference sequence). The length of the CDR3 is 16 residues. Trimming removed 2 bases from V and 7 bases from J; junction bases left unmatched: 7. CDR3 amino acids: CASSFFLAGGLNEQFF. CDR3 bases: TGTGCCAGCAGCTTTTTTCTAGCGGGGGGGTTAAATGAGCAGTTCTTC. Full variable domain (remainder filled in from reference TRBV5-4 and TRBJ2-1): ETGVTQSPTHLIKTRGQQVTLRCSSQSGHNTVSWYQQALGQGPQFIFQYYREEENGRGNFPPRFSGLQFPNYSSELNVNALELDDSALYLCASSFFLAGGLNEQFFGPGTRLTVL.

The J gene is TRBJ2-1, the V gene TRBV18; unclear D gene. The CDR3 covers 15 residues. The ends were cut back, 6 bases at V and 0 bases at J, with 12 bases in the middle. Looked up from germline, CDR1 is KGHSH and CDR2 is LQKENI. The CDR3 nucleotides are TGTGCCAGCTCCCTGACACAGAGCTCCTACAATGAGCAGTTCTTC. Its translation: CASSLTQSSYNEQFF.

The V and J genes are TRBV4-1 and TRBJ2-5; 9 bases map to TRBD1. The CDR3 has 15 amino acids. Germline-derived CDR1 and CDR2 are MGHRA and YSYEKL. J was trimmed by 1 base and V by 4 bases; bases with no gene match: 4. The CDR3 reads CASSRGQGPQETQYF. The CDR3 bases are TGCGCCAGCAGCCGGGGACAGGGACCCCAAGAGACCCAGTACTTC.

The V and J genes are TRBV19 and TRBJ2-5; possibly TRBD2 for D (5 bases). V lost 5 bases, J lost 5 bases, and 12 bases lay in between. CDR1 is LNHDA and CDR2 is SQIVND in the germline V gene (reference sequence). The CDR3 sequence is 13 residues long. CDR3 sequence reads: CASSPPRGETQYF. In DNA, the CDR3 is TGTGCCAGTAGTCCCCCCCGCGGGGAGACCCAGTACTTC. The complete variable domain, with remaining parts taken from reference TRBV19 and TRBJ2-5, reads DGGITQSPKYLFRKEGQNVTLSCEQNLNHDAMYWYRQDPGQGLRLIYYSQIVNDFQKGDIAEGYSVSREKKESFPLTVTSAQKNPTAFYLCASSPPRGETQYFGPGTRLLVL.

This clone occurred a few times. The J gene is TRBJ2-4, the V gene TRBV11-2, with 10 bases that match TRBD1. CDR3 length: 14 amino acids. After removal of 3 bases from V and 7 bases from J, the junction contained 3 bases not matched to a gene. Germline assignment: CDR1 SGHAT and CDR2 FQNNGV. CDR3 residues: CASSFGTGANIQYF. CDR3 bases: TGTGCCAGCAGCTTCGGGACAGGGGCGAACATTCAGTACTTC. Together with reference TRBV11-2 and TRBJ2-4, the CDR3 gives the full variable domain: EAGVAQSPRYKIIEKRQSVAFWCNPISGHATLYWYQQILGQGPKLLIQFQNNGVVDDSQLPKDRFSAERLKGVDSTLKIQPAKLEDSAVYLCASSFGTGANIQYFGAGTRLSVL.